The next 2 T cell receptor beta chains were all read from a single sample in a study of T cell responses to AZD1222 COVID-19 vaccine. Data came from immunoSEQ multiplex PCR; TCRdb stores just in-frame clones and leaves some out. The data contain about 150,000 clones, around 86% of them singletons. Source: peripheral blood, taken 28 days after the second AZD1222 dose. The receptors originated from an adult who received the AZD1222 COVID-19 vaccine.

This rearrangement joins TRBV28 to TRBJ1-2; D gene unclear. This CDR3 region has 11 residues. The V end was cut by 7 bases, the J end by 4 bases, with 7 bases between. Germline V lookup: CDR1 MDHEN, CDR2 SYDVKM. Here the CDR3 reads CASTSTYGYTF. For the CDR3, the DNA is TGTGCCAGCACATCAACCTATGGCTACACCTTC.

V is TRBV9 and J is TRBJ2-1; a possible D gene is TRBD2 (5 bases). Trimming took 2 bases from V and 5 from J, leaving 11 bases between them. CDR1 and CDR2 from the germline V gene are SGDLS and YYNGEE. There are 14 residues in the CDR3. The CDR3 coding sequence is TGTGCCAGCAGCGTCGGCCCGAGGGACAATGAGCAGTTCTTC. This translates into CASSVGPRDNEQFF.